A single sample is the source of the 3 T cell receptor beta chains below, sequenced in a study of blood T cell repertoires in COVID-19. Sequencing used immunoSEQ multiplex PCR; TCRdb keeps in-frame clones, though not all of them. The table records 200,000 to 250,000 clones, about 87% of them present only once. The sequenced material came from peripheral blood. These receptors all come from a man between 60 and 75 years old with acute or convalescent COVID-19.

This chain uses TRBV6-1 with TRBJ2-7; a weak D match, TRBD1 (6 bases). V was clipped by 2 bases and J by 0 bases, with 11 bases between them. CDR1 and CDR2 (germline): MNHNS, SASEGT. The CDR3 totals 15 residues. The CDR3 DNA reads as TGTGCCAGCAGTGAATCGCCAGGGGTCTCCTACGAGCAGTACTTC. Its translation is CASSESPGVSYEQYF.

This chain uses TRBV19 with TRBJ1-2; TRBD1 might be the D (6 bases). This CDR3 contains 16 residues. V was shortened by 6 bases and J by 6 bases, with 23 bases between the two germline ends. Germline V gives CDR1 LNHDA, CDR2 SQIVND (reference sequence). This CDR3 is CASSPLRGFGRHGYTF. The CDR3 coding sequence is TGTGCCAGTAGCCCACTCAGGGGTTTCGGGCGACATGGCTACACCTTC.

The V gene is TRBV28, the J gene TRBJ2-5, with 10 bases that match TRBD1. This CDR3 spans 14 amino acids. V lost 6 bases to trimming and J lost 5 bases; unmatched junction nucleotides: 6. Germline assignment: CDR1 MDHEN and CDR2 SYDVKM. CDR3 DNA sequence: TGTGCCAGCAGATCCGACAGGGGGCGGGAGACCCAGTACTTC. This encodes CASRSDRGRETQYF.